Detailed here is one T cell receptor beta chain. Only in-frame clones appear in the TCRdb table, and some are missing; sequencing was by immunoSEQ multiplex PCR. This sample has about 180,000 clones, with roughly nine tenths found just once. The entry originates in a study of T cell responses to AZD1222 COVID-19 vaccine. Across the whole study: Second-dose intervals of approximately 4 or approximately 12 weeks were pooled.

The germline V gene encodes CDR1 LNHNV and CDR2 YYDKDF (reference sequence). V was trimmed by 9 bases and J by 4 bases, leaving 16 bases between them. This CDR3 contains 14 residues. The chain combines TRBV15 with TRBJ1-5, with D unresolved. This clonotype originated in an adult in good health. Sequenced here: peripheral blood, sampled on day 0 of AZD1222 vaccination. The CDR3 loop reads CATDGRKNNQPQHF. CDR3 DNA: TGTGCCACTGATGGGCGGAAAAATAATCAGCCCCAGCATTTT.